This TCR beta chain emerged from a study of cytomegalovirus exposure and HLA in healthy donors. The study, taken as a whole, reports: A few of the chains that were CMV-associated were confirmed in vitro to be specific for CMV antigens. Serostatus for CMV was the only available immune exposure information. The study labeled about 160 TCR beta chains cytomegalovirus-associated. Rare sequences made up most TCRs, while some public TCRs were found in many donors.

A word on this clone: Antigen specificity is unknown.

The PCR contained 60 Vbeta and 13 Jbeta primers. Method: immunoSEQ multiplex PCR; TCRdb's copy keeps in-frame clones and lacks some. The data contain 150,000 to 200,000 clones, over 80% of them singletons. Germline V gene data show CDR1 as SNHLY and CDR2 as FYNNEI. Trimming removed 6 bases at V and 5 bases at J, with 16 bases between. CDR3 size: 15 residues. The sequenced sample consisted of PBMCs. This chain connects TRBV2 to TRBJ2-2, with a tentative D call TRBD2 (5 bases). The origin of this receptor is a man aged 40-49 years in good health and CMV-seropositive. The CDR3 region is CASRRRGIRTGELFF. CDR3 bases: TGTGCCAGCAGGAGACGGGGAATTCGGACCGGGGAGCTGTTTTTT.